The T cell receptor beta chain described here comes from a study of blood T cell repertoires in COVID-19. Study details: COVID-19 samples, acute and convalescent, were from the United States, Italy and Spain. Nucleic acid was either cDNA or gDNA, and it came from T cells, B-cell-depleted T cells, or PBMCs.

The germline gives CDR1 SGDLS, CDR2 YYNGEE. The junction had 3 bases not matched to a gene; V was cut back by 0 bases and J by 3 bases. The CDR3 loop spans 15 amino acids. Patients at the Seattle site were enrolled during active infection and followed longitudinally. Sequencing used immunoSEQ multiplex PCR; TCRdb keeps in-frame clones, though not all of them. The sample shows 200,000 to 250,000 clones, 85% to 90% of them seen only once. The chain has TRBV9 and TRBJ2-1; 7 bases map to TRBD1. Input material: peripheral blood. This TCR was sampled from a man aged 25-45 years with COVID-19, enrolled during active disease. The CDR3 DNA reads TGTGCCAGCAGCGTAGACGGGACAGACTACAATGAGCAGTTCTTC. Its translation is CASSVDGTDYNEQFF.